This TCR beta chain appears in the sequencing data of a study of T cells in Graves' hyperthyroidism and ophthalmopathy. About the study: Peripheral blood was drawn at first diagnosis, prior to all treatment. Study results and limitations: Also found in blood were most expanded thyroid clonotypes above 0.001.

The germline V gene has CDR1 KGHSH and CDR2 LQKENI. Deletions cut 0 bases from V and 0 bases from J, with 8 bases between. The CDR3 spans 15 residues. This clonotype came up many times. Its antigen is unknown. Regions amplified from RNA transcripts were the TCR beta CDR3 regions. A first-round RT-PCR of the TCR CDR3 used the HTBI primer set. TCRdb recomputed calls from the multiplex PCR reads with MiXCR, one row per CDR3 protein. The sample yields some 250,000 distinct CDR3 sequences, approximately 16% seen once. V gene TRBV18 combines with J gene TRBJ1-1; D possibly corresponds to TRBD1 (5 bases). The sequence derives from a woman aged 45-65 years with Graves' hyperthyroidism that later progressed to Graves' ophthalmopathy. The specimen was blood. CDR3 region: CASSPPGLLNTEAFF. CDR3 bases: TGTGCCAGCTCACCACCGGGACTTTTGAACACTGAAGCTTTCTTT.